These T cell receptor beta chains were read from a single sample in a study of identical twins. MiXCR was run by TCRdb on the 5' RACE reads, yielding one entry per CDR3 protein. The table shows a few hundred thousand distinct CDR3 sequences, with 14% occurring only once. The data also belong to a second study, concerning yellow fever vaccine responses in identical twins.

The sample consisted of CD4+ T cells sorted from blood. These receptors were collected from a woman younger than 30 in good health. CDR3s include the opening cysteine and the closing phenylalanine or tryptophan. The order of the fields is J gene, V gene, D gene, clone size, CDR3 protein, CDR3 DNA. A D gene is named only where the DNA matches it firmly. A row's size may be missing; if present it is once, few, many or a size class.

>TRBJ2-7|TRBV20-1|.|few
CSATRGGGFRDF
TGCAGTGCCACCCGGGGCGGAGGCTTTCGGGACTTC
>TRBJ2-1|TRBV7-2|TRBD2|.
CASSLSWGRAPIEQFF
TGTGCCAGCAGCTTATCTTGGGGGAGGGCCCCGATCGAGCAGTTCTTC
>TRBJ2-6|TRBV20-1|TRBD2|.
CSAKTSGVVSGANVLTF
TGCAGTGCTAAGACTAGCGGTGTTGTCTCTGGGGCCAACGTCCTGACTTTC
>TRBJ1-1|TRBV5-1|.|few
CASSLGAATEAFF
TGCGCCAGCAGCTTGGGGGCGGCCACTGAAGCTTTCTTT
>TRBJ2-1|TRBV4-1|.|many
CASSQGEASYNEQFF
TGCGCCAGCAGCCAAGGGGAGGCCTCCTACAATGAGCAGTTCTTC
>TRBJ1-5|TRBV11-2|.|.
CASSLGGMGQPQHF
TGTGCCAGCAGCTTAGGCGGTATGGGGCAGCCCCAGCATTTT
>TRBJ2-5|TRBV7-2|.|many
CASSSRWGMETQYF
TGTGCCAGCAGCTCCAGATGGGGGATGGAGACCCAGTACTTC
>TRBJ2-5|TRBV27|.|few
CASSFDPRRGETQYF
TGTGCCAGCAGTTTTGACCCCCGCAGGGGAGAGACCCAGTACTTC
>TRBJ2-1|TRBV9|.|.
CASSVDEGLYNEQFF
TGTGCCAGCAGCGTAGACGAGGGACTCTACAATGAGCAGTTCTTC
>TRBJ2-1|TRBV20-1|TRBD2|.
CSPTSGRADNEQFF
TGCAGTCCTACTAGCGGGAGGGCCGACAATGAGCAGTTCTTC
>TRBJ2-5|TRBV10-3|.|few
CAIRSEGDQETQYF
TGTGCCATCAGGTCAGAAGGGGACCAAGAGACCCAGTACTTC